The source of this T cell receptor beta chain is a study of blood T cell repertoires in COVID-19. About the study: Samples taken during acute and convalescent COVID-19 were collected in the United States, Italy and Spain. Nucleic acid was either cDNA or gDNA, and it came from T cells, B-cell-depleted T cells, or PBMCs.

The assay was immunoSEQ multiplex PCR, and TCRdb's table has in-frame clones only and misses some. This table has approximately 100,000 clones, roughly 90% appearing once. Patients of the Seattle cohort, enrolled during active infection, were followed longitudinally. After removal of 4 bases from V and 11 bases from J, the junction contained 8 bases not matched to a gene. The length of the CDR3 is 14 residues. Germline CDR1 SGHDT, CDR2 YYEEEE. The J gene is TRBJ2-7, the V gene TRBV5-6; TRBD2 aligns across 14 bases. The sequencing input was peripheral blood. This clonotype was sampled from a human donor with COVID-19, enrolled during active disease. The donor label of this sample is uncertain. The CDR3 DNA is TGTGCCAGCAGCCAGGGACTAGCGGGGGTTCAGGAGTACTTC. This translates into CASSQGLAGVQEYF.